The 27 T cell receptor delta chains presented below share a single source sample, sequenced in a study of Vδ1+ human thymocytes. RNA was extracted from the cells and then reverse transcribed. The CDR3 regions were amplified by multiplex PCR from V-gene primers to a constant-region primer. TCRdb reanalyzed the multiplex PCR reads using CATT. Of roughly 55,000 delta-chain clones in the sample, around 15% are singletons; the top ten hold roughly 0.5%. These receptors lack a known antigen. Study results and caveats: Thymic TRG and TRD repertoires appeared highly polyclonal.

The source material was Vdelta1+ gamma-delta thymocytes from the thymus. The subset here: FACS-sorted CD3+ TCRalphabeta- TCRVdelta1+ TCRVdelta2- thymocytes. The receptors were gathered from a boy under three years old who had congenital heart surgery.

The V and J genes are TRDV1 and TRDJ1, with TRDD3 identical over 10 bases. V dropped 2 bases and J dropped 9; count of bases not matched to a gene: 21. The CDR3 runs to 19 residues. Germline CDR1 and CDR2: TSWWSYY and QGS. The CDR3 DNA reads TGTGCTCTTGGGGAAGTTAAAGTCCTACCCCTTTTACTGGGGGATGAACTCATCTTT. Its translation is CALGEVKVLPLLLGDELIF.

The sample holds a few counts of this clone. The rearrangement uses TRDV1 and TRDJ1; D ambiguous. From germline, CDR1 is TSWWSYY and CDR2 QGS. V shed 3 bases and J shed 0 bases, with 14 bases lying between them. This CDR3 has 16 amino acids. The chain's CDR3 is CALGDPLTSYTDKLIF. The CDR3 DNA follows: TGTGCTCTTGGGGACCCACTAACTTCGTACACCGATAAACTCATCTTT.

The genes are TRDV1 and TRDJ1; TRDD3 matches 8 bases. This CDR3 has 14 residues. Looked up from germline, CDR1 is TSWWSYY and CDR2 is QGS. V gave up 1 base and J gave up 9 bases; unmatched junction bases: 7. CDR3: CALGERWGIEELIF. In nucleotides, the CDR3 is TGTGCTCTTGGGGAACGGTGGGGGATTGAGGAACTCATCTTT.

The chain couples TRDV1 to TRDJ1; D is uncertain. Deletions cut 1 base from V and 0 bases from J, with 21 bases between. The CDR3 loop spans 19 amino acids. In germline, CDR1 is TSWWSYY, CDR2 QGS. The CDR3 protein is CALGEQEASVLRYTDKLIF. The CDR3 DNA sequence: TGTGCTCTTGGGGAACAGGAGGCGTCGGTACTACGGTACACCGATAAACTCATCTTT.

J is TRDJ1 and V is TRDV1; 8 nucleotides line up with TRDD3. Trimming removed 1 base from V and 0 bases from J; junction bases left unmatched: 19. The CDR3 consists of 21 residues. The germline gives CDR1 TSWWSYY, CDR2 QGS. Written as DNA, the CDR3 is TGTGCTCTTGGGGAACGTCTCCCTACCCATAGTGGGGGATCCTACACCGATAAACTCATCTTT. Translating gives CALGERLPTHSGGSYTDKLIF.

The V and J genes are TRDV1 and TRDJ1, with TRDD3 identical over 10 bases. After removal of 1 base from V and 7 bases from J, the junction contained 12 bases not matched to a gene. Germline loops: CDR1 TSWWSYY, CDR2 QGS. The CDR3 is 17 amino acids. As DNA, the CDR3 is TGTGCTCTTGGGGAACGGCCCGTACTGGGGGATTCAGGTAAACTCATCTTT. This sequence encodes CALGERPVLGDSGKLIF.

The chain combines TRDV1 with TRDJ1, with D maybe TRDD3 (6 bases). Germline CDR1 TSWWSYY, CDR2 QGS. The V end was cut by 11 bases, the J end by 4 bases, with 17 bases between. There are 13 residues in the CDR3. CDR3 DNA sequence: TGTGCTTTCTCTACGGGGGAATACGATAAACTCATCTTT. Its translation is CAFSTGEYDKLIF.

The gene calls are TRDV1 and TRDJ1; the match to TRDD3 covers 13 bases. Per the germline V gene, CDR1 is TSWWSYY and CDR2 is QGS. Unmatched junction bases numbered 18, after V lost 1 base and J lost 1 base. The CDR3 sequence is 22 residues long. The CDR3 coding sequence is TGTGCTCTTGGGGAACGGTCCTATGAATTACCACTGGGGGATACGGCCACCGATAAACTCATCTTT. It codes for CALGERSYELPLGDTATDKLIF.

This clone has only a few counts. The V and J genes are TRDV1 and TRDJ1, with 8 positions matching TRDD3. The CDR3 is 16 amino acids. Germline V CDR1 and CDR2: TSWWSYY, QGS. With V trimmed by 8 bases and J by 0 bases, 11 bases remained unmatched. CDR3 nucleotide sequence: TGTGCTCTTTTCACTGCGGGGGATAAGGACACCGATAAACTCATCTTT. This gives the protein CALFTAGDKDTDKLIF.

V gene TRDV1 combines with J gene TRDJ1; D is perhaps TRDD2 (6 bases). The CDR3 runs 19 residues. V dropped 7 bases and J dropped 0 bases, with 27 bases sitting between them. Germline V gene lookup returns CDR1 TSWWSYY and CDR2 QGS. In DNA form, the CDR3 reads TGTGCTCTTGAAGTGGGGTCCTACTATACAGTACAGTACACCGATAAACTCATCTTT. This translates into CALEVGSYYTVQYTDKLIF.

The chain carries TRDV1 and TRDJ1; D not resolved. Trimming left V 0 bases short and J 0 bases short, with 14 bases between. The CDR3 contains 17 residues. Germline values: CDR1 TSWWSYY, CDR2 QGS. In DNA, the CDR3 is TGTGCTCTTGGGGAACTTACCACCCCAGCCTACACCGATAAACTCATCTTT. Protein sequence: CALGELTTPAYTDKLIF.

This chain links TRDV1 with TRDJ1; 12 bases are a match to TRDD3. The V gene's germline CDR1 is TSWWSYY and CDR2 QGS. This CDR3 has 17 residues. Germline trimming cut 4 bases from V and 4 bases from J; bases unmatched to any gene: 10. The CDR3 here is CALGVNLLGDTYDKLIF. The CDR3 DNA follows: TGTGCTCTTGGGGTCAACCTACTGGGGGATACATACGATAAACTCATCTTT.

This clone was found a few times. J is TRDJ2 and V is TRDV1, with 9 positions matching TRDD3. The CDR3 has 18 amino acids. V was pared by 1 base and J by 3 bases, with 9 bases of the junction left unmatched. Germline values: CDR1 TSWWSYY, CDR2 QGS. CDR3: CALGERYNWGTLTAQLFF. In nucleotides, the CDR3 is TGTGCTCTTGGGGAACGCTACAACTGGGGGACTCTGACAGCACAACTCTTCTTT.

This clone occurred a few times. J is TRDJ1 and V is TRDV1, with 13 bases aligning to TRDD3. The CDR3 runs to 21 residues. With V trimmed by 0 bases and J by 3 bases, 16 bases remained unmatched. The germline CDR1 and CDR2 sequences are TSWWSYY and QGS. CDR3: CALGELCSSIILGDTADKLIF. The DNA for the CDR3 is TGTGCTCTTGGGGAACTTTGTAGCTCCATAATACTGGGGGATACGGCCGATAAACTCATCTTT.

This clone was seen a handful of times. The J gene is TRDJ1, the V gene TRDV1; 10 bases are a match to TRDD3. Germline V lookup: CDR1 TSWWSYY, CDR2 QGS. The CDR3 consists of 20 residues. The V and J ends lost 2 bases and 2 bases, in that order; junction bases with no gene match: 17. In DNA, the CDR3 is TGTGCTCTTGGGGAAATGAGGATACTGGGGGATTCCCTGGGGACCGATAAACTCATCTTT. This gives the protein CALGEMRILGDSLGTDKLIF.

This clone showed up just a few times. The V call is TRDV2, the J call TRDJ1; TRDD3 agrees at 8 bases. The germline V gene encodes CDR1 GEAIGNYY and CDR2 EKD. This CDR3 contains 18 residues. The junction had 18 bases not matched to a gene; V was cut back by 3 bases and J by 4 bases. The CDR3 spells CACDAGFTGGRGGDKLIF. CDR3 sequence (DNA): TGTGCCTGTGACGCCGGATTCACTGGGGGGCGTGGGGGCGATAAACTCATCTTT.

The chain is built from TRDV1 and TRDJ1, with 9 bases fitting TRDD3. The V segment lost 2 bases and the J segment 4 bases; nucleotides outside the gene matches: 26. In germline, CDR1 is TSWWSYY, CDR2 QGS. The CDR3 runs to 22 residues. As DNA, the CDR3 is TGTGCTCTTGGGGAATTCCCAACTGGGGGAAACCTTCACAGGGGGTTAATCGATAAACTCATCTTT. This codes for CALGEFPTGGNLHRGLIDKLIF.

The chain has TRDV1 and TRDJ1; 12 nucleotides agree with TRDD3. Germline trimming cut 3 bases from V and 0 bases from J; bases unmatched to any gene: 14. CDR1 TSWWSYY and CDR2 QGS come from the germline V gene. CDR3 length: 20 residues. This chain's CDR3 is CALGDPPLGDTLKYTDKLIF. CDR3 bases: TGTGCTCTTGGGGACCCTCCGCTGGGGGATACGCTAAAGTACACCGATAAACTCATCTTT.

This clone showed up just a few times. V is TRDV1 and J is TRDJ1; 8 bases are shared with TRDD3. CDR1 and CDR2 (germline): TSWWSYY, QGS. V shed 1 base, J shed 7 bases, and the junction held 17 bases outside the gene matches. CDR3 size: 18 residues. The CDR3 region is CALGEQDQAPWGNGKLIF. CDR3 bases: TGTGCTCTTGGGGAACAGGATCAAGCCCCCTGGGGGAACGGTAAACTCATCTTT.

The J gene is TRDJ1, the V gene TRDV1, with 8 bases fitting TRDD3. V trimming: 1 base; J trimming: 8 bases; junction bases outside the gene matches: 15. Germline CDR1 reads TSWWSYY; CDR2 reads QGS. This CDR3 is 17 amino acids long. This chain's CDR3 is CALGEPPFTGGTPKLIF. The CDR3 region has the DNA TGTGCTCTTGGGGAACCACCCTTTACTGGGGGCACTCCCAAACTCATCTTT.

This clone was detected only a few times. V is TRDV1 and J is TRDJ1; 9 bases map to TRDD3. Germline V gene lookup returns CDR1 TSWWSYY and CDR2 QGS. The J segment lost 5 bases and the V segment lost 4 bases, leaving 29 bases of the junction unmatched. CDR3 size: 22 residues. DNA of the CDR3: TGTGCTCTTGGGGGTACCTTCCCGACACACCCGTACTGGGGGACCGGGGGGGATAAACTCATCTTT. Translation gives CALGGTFPTHPYWGTGGDKLIF.

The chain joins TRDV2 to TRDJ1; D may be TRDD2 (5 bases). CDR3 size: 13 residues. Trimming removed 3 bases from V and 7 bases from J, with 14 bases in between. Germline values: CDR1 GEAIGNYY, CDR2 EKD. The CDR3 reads CACDCDPRIKLIF. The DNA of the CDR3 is TGTGCCTGTGACTGTGATCCTAGAATTAAACTCATCTTT.

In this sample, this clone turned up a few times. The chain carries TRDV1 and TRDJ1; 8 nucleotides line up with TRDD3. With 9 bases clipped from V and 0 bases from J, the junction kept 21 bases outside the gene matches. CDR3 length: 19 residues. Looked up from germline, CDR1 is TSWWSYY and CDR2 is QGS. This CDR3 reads CALAPSASYWGRYTDKLIF. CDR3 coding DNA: TGTGCTCTGGCGCCTTCCGCATCGTACTGGGGGCGGTACACCGATAAACTCATCTTT.

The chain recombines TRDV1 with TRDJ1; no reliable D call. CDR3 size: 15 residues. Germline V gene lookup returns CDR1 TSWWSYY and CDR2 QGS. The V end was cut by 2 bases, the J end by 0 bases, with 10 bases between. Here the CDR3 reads CALGENLLYTDKLIF. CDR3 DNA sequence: TGTGCTCTTGGGGAAAATCTCCTGTACACCGATAAACTCATCTTT.

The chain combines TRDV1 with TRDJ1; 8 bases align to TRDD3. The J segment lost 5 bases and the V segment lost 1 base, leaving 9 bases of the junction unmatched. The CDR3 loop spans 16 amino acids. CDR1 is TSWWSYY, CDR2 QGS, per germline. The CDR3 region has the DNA TGTGCTCTTGGGGAACAACTCCAGTACTGGGGGGATAAACTCATCTTT. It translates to CALGEQLQYWGDKLIF.

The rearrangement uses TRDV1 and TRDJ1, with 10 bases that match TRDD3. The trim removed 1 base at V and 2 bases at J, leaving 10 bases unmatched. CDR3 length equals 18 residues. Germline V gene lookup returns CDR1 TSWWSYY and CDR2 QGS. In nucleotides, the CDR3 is TGTGCTCTTGGGGAACGGTACTTGGGGGATACTAGGACCGATAAACTCATCTTT. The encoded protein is CALGERYLGDTRTDKLIF.

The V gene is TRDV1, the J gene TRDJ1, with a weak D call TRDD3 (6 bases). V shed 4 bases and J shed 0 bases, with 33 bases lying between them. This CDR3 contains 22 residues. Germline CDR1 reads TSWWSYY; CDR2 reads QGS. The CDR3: CALGGCLVTDGGPRPYTDKLIF. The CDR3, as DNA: TGTGCTCTTGGGGGATGCCTTGTCACCGATGGGGGTCCTCGGCCGTACACCGATAAACTCATCTTT.